This T cell receptor (beta chain) stems from a study of T cell responses to AZD1222 COVID-19 vaccine. This clone was detected only once. What it binds is unknown. The V end lost 0 bases, the J end lost 1 base, and 10 bases lay between the germline ends. In germline, CDR1 is LNHNV, CDR2 YYDKDF (reference sequence). The CDR3 extends over 15 amino acids. Regarding the study as a whole: CD4 TCRs covered the whole spike, strongest at regions 160-218 and 743-854.

The assay was immunoSEQ multiplex PCR, and TCRdb's table has in-frame clones only and misses some. The data contain 95,000 to 150,000 clones, roughly 90% of them singletons. J is TRBJ2-7 and V is TRBV15; D gene unclear. The sequenced sample was peripheral blood, obtained on day 0 of AZD1222 vaccination. This receptor was identified in an adult in good health. CDR3 region: CATSRDRASSYEQYF. The CDR3 region has the DNA TGTGCCACCAGCAGAGATAGGGCCAGTTCCTACGAGCAGTACTTC.